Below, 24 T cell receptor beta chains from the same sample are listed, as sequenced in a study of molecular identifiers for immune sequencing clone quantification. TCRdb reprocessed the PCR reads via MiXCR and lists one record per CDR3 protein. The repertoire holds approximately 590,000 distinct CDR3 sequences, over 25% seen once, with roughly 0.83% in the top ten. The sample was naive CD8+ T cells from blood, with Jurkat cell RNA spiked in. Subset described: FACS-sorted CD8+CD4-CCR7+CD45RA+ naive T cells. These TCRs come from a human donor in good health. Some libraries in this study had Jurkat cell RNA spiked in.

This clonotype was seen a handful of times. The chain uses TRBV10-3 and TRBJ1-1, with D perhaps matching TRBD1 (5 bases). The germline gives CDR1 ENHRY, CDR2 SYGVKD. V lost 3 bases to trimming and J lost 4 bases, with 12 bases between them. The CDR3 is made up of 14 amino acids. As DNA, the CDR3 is TGTGCCATCAGTGATGAGGGCGGGGGCACTGAAGCTTTCTTT. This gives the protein CAISDEGGGTEAFF.

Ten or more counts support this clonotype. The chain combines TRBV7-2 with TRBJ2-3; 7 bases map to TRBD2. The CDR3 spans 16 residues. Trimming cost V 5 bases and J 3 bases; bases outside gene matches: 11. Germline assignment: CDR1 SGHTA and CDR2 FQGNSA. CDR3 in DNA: TGTGCCAGCAGCCGCCCCGTCGCGGGAGATACAGATACGCAGTATTTT. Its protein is CASSRPVAGDTDTQYF.

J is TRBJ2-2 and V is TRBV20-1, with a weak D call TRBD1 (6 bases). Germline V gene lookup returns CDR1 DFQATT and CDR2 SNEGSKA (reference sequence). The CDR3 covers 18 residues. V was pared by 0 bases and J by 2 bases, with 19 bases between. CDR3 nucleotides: TGCAGTGCTAGAGACGAGAGGCTTGGGGGCGTTAACACCGGGGAGCTGTTTTTT. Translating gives CSARDERLGGVNTGELFF.

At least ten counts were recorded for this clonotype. CDR3 loop: CASRLGFTDTQYF. The DNA of the CDR3 is TGTGCCAGCAGGCTCGGCTTCACAGATACGCAGTATTTT. J is TRBJ2-3 and V is TRBV7-9; D is unresolved. The CDR3 totals 13 residues. Deletions cut 6 bases from V and 2 bases from J, with 9 bases between. From germline, CDR1 is SEHNR and CDR2 FQNEAQ (reference sequence).

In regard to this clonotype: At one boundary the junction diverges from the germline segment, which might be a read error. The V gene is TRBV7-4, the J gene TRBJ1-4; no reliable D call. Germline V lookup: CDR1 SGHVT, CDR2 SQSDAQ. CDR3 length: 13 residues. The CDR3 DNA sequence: TGTGCCAGCGGTAGGGCAGTTAATGAAAAACTGTCTTTT. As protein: CASGRAVNEKLSF.

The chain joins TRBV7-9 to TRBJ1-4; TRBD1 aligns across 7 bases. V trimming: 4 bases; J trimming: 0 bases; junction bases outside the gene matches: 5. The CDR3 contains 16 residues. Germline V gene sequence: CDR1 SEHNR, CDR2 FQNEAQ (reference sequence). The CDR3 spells CASSSTGFSTNEKLFF. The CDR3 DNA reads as TGTGCCAGCAGCTCGACAGGGTTTTCAACTAATGAAAAACTGTTTTTT.

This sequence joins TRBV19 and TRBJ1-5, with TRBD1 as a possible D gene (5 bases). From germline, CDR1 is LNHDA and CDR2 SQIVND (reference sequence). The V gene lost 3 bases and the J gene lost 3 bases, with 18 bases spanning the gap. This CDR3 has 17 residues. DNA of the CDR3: TGTGCCAGTAGTATTTGGGGCGGGGTATCGGACAATCAGCCCCAGCATTTT. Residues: CASSIWGGVSDNQPQHF.

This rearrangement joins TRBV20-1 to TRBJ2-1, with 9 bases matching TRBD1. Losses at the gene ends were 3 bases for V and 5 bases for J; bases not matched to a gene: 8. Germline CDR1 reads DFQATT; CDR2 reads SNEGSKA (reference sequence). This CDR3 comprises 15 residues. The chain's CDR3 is CSARSGTGLHNEQFF. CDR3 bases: TGCAGTGCTAGGTCCGGGACAGGGCTCCACAATGAGCAGTTCTTC.

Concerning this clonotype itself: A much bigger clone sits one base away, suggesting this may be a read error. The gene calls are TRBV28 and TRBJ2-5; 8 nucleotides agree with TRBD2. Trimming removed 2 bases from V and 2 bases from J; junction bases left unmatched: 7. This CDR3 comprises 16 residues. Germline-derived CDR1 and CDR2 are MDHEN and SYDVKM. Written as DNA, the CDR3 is TGTGCCAGCAGTTTACCAGCGGGAGAGGGGCAAGAGACCCAGTACTTC. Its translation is CASSLPAGEGQETQYF. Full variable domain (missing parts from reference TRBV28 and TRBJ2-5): DVKVTQSSRYLVKRTGEKVFLECVQDMDHENMFWYRQDPGLGLRLIYFSYDVKMKEKGDIPEGYSVSREKKERFSLILESASTNQTSMYLCASSLPAGEGQETQYFGPGTRLLVL.

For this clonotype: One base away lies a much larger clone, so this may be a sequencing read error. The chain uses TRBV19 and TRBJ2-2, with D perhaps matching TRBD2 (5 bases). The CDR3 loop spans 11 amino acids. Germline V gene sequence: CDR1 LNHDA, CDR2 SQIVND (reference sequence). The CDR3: CASRHTGEPFF. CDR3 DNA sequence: TGTGCCAGTAGACACACCGGGGAGCCGTTTTTT.

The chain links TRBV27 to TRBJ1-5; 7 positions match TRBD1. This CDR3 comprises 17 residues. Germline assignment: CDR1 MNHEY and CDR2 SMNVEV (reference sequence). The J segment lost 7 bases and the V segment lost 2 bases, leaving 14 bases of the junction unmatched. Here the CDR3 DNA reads TGTGCCAGCAGTTTACTCACACAGACAGGGCCAAGGCAGCCCCAGCATTTT. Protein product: CASSLLTQTGPRQPQHF.

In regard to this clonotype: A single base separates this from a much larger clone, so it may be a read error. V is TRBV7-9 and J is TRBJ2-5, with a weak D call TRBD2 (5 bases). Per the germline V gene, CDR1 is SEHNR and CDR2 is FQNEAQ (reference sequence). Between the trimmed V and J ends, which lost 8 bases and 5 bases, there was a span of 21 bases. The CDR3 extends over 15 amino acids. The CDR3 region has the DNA TGTGCCAGCGGCCCCCCCCCGAGGGCGTTGGAGACCCAGTACTTC. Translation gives CASGPPPRALETQYF.

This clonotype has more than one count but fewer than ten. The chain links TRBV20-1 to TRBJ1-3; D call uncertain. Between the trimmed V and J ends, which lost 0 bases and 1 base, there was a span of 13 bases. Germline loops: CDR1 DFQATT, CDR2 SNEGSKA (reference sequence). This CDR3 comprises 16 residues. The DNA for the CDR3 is TGCAGTGCTAGAGATCGAAGTAACTGGTCTGGAAACACCATATATTTT. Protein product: CSARDRSNWSGNTIYF.

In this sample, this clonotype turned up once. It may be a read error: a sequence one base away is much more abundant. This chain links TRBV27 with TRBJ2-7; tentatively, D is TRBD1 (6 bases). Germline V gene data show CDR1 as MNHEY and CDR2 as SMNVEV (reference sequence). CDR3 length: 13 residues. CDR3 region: CASSSTGYHEQHF. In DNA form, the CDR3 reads TGTGCCAGCAGTTCGACAGGTTACCACGAGCAGCACTTC.

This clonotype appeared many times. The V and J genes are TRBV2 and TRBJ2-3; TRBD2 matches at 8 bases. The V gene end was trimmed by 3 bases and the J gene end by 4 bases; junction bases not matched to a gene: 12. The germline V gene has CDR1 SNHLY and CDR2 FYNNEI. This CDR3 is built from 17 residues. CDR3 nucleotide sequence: TGTGCCAGCAGTGAGGTGATCAGCGGGGGCCGCCCAGATACGCAGTATTTT. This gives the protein CASSEVISGGRPDTQYF.

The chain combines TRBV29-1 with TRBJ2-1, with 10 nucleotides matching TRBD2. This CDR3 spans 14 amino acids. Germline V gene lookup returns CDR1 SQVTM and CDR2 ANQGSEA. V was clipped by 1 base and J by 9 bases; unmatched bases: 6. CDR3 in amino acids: CSVEGLAGDFEQFF. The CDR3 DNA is TGCAGCGTTGAAGGGCTAGCGGGAGATTTTGAGCAGTTCTTC.

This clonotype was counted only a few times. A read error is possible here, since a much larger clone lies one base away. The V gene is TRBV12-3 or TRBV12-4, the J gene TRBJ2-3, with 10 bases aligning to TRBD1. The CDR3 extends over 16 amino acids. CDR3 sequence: CTSSPHPRTGGDTQYF. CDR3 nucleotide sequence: TGTACCAGCAGTCCTCACCCCCGGACAGGGGGGGATACGCAGTATTTT.

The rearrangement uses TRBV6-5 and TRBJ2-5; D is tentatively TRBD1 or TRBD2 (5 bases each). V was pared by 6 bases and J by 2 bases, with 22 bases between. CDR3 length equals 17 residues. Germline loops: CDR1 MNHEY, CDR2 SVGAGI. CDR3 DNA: TGTGCCAGCAGGAGTTTCAGTCAGGGAGTCCCTCAAGAGACCCAGTACTTC. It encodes CASRSFSQGVPQETQYF.

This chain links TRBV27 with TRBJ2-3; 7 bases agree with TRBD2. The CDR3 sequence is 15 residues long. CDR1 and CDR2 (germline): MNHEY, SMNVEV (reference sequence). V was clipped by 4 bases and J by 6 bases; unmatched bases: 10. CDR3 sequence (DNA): TGTGCCAGCAGTTATCAACTAGCGAGAGGTGATACGCAGTATTTT. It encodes CASSYQLARGDTQYF.

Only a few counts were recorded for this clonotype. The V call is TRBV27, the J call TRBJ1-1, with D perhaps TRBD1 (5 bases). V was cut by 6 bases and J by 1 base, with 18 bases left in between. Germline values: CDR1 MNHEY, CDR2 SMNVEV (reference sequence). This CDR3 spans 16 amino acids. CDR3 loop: CASRKAVQDTNTEAFF. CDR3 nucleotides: TGTGCCAGCAGAAAGGCCGTCCAGGACACGAACACTGAAGCTTTCTTT.

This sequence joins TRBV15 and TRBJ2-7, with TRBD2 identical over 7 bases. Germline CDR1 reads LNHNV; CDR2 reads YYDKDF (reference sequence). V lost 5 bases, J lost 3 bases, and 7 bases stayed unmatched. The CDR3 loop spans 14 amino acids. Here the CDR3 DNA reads TGTGCCACCAGCTTGGGGGGGACCTTCTACGAGCAGTACTTC. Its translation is CATSLGGTFYEQYF.

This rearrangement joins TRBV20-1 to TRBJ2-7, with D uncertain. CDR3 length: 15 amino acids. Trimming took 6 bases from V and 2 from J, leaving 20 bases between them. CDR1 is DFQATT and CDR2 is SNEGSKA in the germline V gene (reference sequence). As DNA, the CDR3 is TGCAGTGCCCCGCACCCAACTATCCAACCCTACGAGCAGTACTTC. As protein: CSAPHPTIQPYEQYF.

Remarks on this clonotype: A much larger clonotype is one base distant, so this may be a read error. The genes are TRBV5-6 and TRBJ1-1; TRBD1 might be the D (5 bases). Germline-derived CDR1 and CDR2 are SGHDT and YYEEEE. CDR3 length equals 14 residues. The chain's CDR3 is CVSSFPLGDTEAFF. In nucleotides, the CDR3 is TGTGTCAGCAGCTTTCCCCTGGGGGACACTGAAGCTTTCTTT.

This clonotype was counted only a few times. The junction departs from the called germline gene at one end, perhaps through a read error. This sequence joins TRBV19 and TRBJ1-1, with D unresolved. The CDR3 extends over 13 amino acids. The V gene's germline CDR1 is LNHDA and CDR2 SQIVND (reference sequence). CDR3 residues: CATSRSMNTEAFF. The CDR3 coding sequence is TGTGCCACTAGTCGGTCTATGAACACTGAAGCTTTCTTT. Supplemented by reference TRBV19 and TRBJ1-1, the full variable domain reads DGGITQSPKYLFRKEGQNVTLSCEQNLNHDAMYWYRQDPGQGLRLIYYSQIVNDFQKGDIAEGYSVSREKKESFPLTVTSAQKNPTAFYLCATSRSMNTEAFFGQGTRLTVV.